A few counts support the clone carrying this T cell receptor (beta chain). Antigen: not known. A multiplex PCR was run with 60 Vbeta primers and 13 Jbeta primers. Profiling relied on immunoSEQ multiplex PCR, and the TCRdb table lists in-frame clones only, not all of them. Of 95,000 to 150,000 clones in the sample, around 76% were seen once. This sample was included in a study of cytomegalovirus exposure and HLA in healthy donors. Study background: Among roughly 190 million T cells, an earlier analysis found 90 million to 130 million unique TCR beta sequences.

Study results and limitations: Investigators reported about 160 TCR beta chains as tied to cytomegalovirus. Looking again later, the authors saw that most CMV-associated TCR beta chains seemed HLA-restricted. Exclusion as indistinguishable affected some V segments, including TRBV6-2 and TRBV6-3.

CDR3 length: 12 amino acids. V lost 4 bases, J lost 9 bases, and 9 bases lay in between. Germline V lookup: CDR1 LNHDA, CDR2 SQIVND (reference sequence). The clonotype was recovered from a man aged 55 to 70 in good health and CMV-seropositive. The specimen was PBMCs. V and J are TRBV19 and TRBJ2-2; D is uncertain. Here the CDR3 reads CASSTPSRELFF. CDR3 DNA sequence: TGTGCCAGTAGTACGCCGAGTAGGGAGCTGTTTTTT.